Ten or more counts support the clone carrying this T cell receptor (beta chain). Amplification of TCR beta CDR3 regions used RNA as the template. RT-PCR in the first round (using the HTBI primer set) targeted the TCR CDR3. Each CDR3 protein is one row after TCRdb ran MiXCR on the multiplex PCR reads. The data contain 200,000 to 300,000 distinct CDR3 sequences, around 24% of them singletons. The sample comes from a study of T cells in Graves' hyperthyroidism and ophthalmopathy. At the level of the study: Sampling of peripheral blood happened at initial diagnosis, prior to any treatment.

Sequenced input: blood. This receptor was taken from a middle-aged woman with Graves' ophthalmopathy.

The CDR3 nucleotides read TGTGCCAGCAGCGTGACTGAGAACACTGAAGCTTTCTTT. This translates into CASSVTENTEAFF. The gene calls are TRBV11-2 and TRBJ1-1, with D unclear. The germline gives CDR1 SGHAT, CDR2 FQNNGV. The CDR3 is made up of 13 amino acids. Trimming cost V 5 bases and J 1 base, with 8 bases left between them. Full variable domain (rest looked up from reference TRBV11-2 and TRBJ1-1): EAGVAQSPRYKIIEKRQSVAFWCNPISGHATLYWYQQILGQGPKLLIQFQNNGVVDDSQLPKDRFSAERLKGVDSTLKIQPAKLEDSAVYLCASSVTENTEAFFGQGTRLTVV.